The 29 T cell receptor beta chains reported below all come from one sample, sequenced in a study of metastatic and nonmetastatic thyroid tumors. TCRdb re-called clones from the PCR reads using MiXCR. Here the sample spans about 21,000 clones, around 11% being singletons. Thyroid surgery had not been preceded by any treatment in any patient. Sequenced: blood. These receptors originate from a female donor with papillary thyroid cancer or a benign thyroid nodule (not recorded which). Some clones in this sample may be carry-over from other donors' samples.

Notes on this clone: A much larger clonotype is one base distant, so this may be a read error. V is TRBV1 and J is TRBJ2-7; TRBD2 is taken as the D call from the table, unchecked against the DNA. TRBV1 is a pseudogene segment. The CDR3 loop spans 20 amino acids. The CDR3 region has the DNA TGCACCAGCAGCCAAGATTCGGTAAAGAGCGGGAGTTCCTGGGTCTACGAGCAGTACTTC. This codes for CTSSQDSVKSGSSWVYEQYF.

This clone appeared many times. The chain carries TRBV27 and TRBJ2-3; 12 bases are shared with TRBD2. Looked up from germline, CDR1 is MNHEY and CDR2 is SMNVEV (reference sequence). V gave up 4 bases and J gave up 3 bases; unmatched junction bases: 5. The CDR3 has 16 residues. In DNA form, the CDR3 reads TGTGCCAGCAGTTCCCGGCTAGCGGGAGGGACAGATACGCAGTATTTT. Its translation is CASSSRLAGGTDTQYF.

This clone was seen ten or more times. This chain joins TRBV7-2 and TRBJ2-5; D possibly matches TRBD1 or TRBD2 (7 bases each). The germline V gene has CDR1 SGHTA and CDR2 FQGNSA. Trimming pared 4 bases from V and 5 bases from J, leaving 20 bases between. The CDR3 has 16 residues. The CDR3 protein is CASSSPETGRVETQYF. DNA for the CDR3: TGTGCCAGCAGCTCACCAGAGACAGGGAGGGTGGAGACCCAGTACTTC.

This clone was counted many times. V usage is TRBV7-6 and J usage is TRBJ2-1; D perhaps matches TRBD1 (6 bases). The germline CDR1 and CDR2 sequences are SGHVS and FNYEAQ. The CDR3 is made up of 15 amino acids. Trimming left V 1 base short and J 5 bases short, with 12 bases between. This chain's CDR3 is CASSLVVGQNNEQFF. In DNA form, the CDR3 reads TGTGCCAGCAGCTTAGTCGTGGGACAAAACAATGAGCAGTTCTTC.

In this sample, this clone turned up many times. The genes are TRBV7-2 and TRBJ2-7, with D hard to call. CDR1 SGHTA and CDR2 FQGNSA come from the germline V gene. V lost 4 bases, J lost 2 bases, and 9 bases lay in between. The CDR3 loop spans 13 amino acids. CDR3 residues: CASSSFPTYEQYF. CDR3 nucleotides: TGTGCCAGCAGCTCGTTCCCTACCTACGAGCAGTACTTC. Complete variable domain (other parts from reference TRBV7-2 and TRBJ2-7): GAGVSQSPSNKVTEKGKDVELRCDPISGHTALYWYRQSLGQGLEFLIYFQGNSAPDKSGLPSDRFSAERTGGSVSTLTIQRTQQEDSAVYLCASSSFPTYEQYFGPGTRLTVT.

The gene calls are TRBV20-1 and TRBJ2-3, with 9 bases that match TRBD2. V gave up 0 bases and J gave up 4 bases; unmatched junction bases: 17. This CDR3 is built from 19 residues. The germline V gene encodes CDR1 DFQATT and CDR2 SNEGSKA (reference sequence). The CDR3, as DNA: TGCAGTGCTAGAGATCTTGGGACCAGCGGGAGGCCTTGGTCAGATACGCAGTATTTT. Amino acids: CSARDLGTSGRPWSDTQYF.

This clone was picked up many times. The J gene is TRBJ2-5, the V gene TRBV6-1; tentatively, D is TRBD1 or TRBD2 (7 bases each). The CDR3 is made up of 13 amino acids. Germline lookup yields CDR1 MNHNS and CDR2 SASEGT. Trimming took 8 bases from V and 4 from J, leaving 14 bases between them. The CDR3 nucleotides are TGTGCCAGCCAGGGGGGGAGGAGAGAGACCCAGTACTTC. It translates to CASQGGRRETQYF.

In its sample, this clone is medium-sized. Other DNA variants within this sample encode the same CDR3. The chain links TRBV6-1 to TRBJ1-5, with 7 bases aligning to TRBD1. Trimming removed 5 bases from V and 13 bases from J; junction bases left unmatched: 8. In germline, CDR1 is MNHNS, CDR2 SASEGT. This CDR3 contains 12 residues. The CDR3 loop is CASSSDRDRQHF. CDR3 coding DNA: TGTGCCAGCAGTTCTGACAGGGACCGGCAGCATTTT.

This clone showed up just a few times. A read error may be the cause here, since a much bigger clone is one base away. The chain is built from TRBV11-3 and TRBJ2-7; D possibly uses TRBD1 or TRBD2 (5 bases each). There are 14 residues in the CDR3. Trimming shortened V by 5 bases and J by 8 bases, and 19 bases separated the two germline ends. Germline lookup yields CDR1 SGHNT and CDR2 YENEEA. CDR3 in DNA: TGTGCCAGCAGCCTGACCGGGACCCCGGGGAAGCAGTACTTC. It encodes CASSLTGTPGKQYF. Combining the CDR3 with reference TRBV11-3 and TRBJ2-7 gives the whole variable domain EAGVVQSPRYKIIEKKQPVAFWCNPISGHNTLYWYLQNLGQGPELLIRYENEEAVDDSQLPKDRFSAERLKGVDSTLKIQPAELGDSAVYLCASSLTGTPGKQYFGPGTRLTVT.

This clone showed up many times. V usage is TRBV5-6 and J usage is TRBJ2-3; a possible D gene is TRBD1 (6 bases). CDR3 size: 16 residues. Per germline, CDR1 SGHDT and CDR2 YYEEEE. The V and J ends lost 4 bases and 3 bases respectively, with 18 bases between them. CDR3 coding DNA: TGTGCCAGCAGCGGTAAGGGGGAAACAGGGACAGATACGCAGTATTTT. As protein: CASSGKGETGTDTQYF.

Points on this clone: A much bigger clone sits one base away, suggesting this may be a read error. The sample carries other DNA sequences with the same CDR3. The rearrangement links TRBV20-1 to TRBJ2-5; D gene uncertain. V was cut by 5 bases and J by 3 bases, with 13 bases left in between. The CDR3 sequence is 13 residues long. Germline CDR1 reads DFQATT; CDR2 reads SNEGSKA (reference sequence). CDR3 in DNA: TGCAGTGCTCCCCGCACGGCAGAAGAGACCCAGTACTTC. It codes for CSAPRTAEETQYF.

This clone was counted at least ten times. This rearrangement joins TRBV5-5 to TRBJ2-2; no firm D call. The germline V and J ends were trimmed by 2 bases and 2 bases, with 13 bases remaining between them. The CDR3 sequence is 16 residues long. Germline-derived CDR1 and CDR2 are SGHKS and YYEKEE (reference sequence). The CDR3 loop reads CASSFGSLDNTGELFF. CDR3 nucleotide sequence: TGTGCCAGCAGCTTTGGTTCCTTGGACAACACCGGGGAGCTGTTTTTT.

V is TRBV11-3 and J is TRBJ2-7, with D uncertain. CDR1 is SGHNT and CDR2 is YENEEA in the germline V gene. V lost 1 base and J lost 0, with 7 bases in between. This CDR3 comprises 14 residues. CDR3 DNA sequence: TGTGCCAGCAGCTTAGCTGGGAACTCCTACGAGCAGTACTTC. Amino acid sequence: CASSLAGNSYEQYF.

Many counts were recorded for this clone. The CDR3 region is CASSSGQFSTEAFF. In DNA form, the CDR3 reads TGTGCCAGCAGCTCCGGACAGTTTAGCACTGAAGCTTTCTTT. The chain links TRBV7-2 to TRBJ1-1; D is possibly TRBD1 (6 bases). Trimming removed 4 bases at V and 4 bases at J, with 13 bases between. The CDR3 loop spans 14 amino acids. Germline CDR1 reads SGHTA; CDR2 reads FQGNSA.

The sample holds many counts of this clone. The chain is built from TRBV9 and TRBJ2-3; D unresolved. Germline loops: CDR1 SGDLS, CDR2 YYNGEE. Between the trimmed V and J ends, which lost 0 bases and 1 base, there was a span of 9 bases. The CDR3 sequence is 15 residues long. The CDR3 DNA follows: TGTGCCAGCAGCGTAGAAGGCCGTGGCACAGATACGCAGTATTTT. As protein: CASSVEGRGTDTQYF.

This clone was seen at least ten times. This chain links TRBV20-1 with TRBJ2-1, with 8 bases aligning to TRBD1. V was pared by 5 bases and J by 8 bases, with 14 bases of the junction left unmatched. Germline CDR1 reads DFQATT; CDR2 reads SNEGSKA (reference sequence). This CDR3 is built from 15 residues. CDR3 nucleotides: TGCAGTGCTCTTAACCGGGACAGGCCCTCGGATGAGCAGTTCTTC. Encoded protein: CSALNRDRPSDEQFF.

Only a few counts were recorded for this clone. This chain connects TRBV28 to TRBJ1-1; a possible D gene is TRBD1 (5 bases). Looked up from germline, CDR1 is MDHEN and CDR2 is SYDVKM. Trimming removed 3 bases at V and 6 bases at J, with 20 bases between. The CDR3 totals 16 residues. The CDR3: CASSFWRVCRGAEAFF. The CDR3 coding sequence is TGTGCCAGCAGTTTCTGGCGGGTTTGTCGAGGGGCTGAAGCTTTCTTT.

This clone came up many times. Mismatch with germline at one junction end may stem from a read error. The rearrangement uses TRBV7-9 and TRBJ2-6, with D perhaps TRBD1 or TRBD2 (5 bases each). This CDR3 is 15 amino acids long. CDR1 is SEHNR, CDR2 FQNEAQ, per germline (reference sequence). This chain's CDR3 is CASSLAGTGADVLTF. CDR3 nucleotide sequence: TGTGCCAGCAGCTTAGCAGGGACCGGGGCCGACGTCCTGACTTTC.

This clone counts as medium-sized (0.01 to 0.1%). At the DNA level, this CDR3 is encoded by other sequences in the same sample as well. DNA of the CDR3: TGTGCCAGCAGTGAAGCGCACAGGGCTGGAAACACCATATATTTT. Translating gives CASSEAHRAGNTIYF. V usage is TRBV6-1 and J usage is TRBJ1-3; D is perhaps TRBD1 (6 bases). With 0 bases removed from V and 2 bases from J, the gap between germline ends came to 8 bases. The CDR3 covers 15 residues. The V gene's germline CDR1 is MNHNS and CDR2 SASEGT.

This clone was seen at least ten times. The chain carries TRBV20-1 and TRBJ2-1; weak D call: TRBD2 (5 bases). Germline lookup yields CDR1 DFQATT and CDR2 SNEGSKA (reference sequence). The CDR3 covers 13 residues. Trimming pared 6 bases from V and 7 bases from J, leaving 16 bases between. The chain's CDR3 is CSASAGLPNEQFF. The CDR3, as DNA: TGCAGTGCCTCAGCCGGACTTCCTAATGAGCAGTTCTTC.

V is TRBV19 and J is TRBJ2-1; possible D gene TRBD1, 5 bases. In germline, CDR1 is LNHDA, CDR2 SQIVND (reference sequence). The germline V and J ends were trimmed by 5 bases and 11 bases, with 13 bases remaining between them. The CDR3 is 12 residues long. CDR3 loop: CASSSQGTQQFF. The CDR3 coding sequence is TGTGCCAGTAGTTCGCAGGGAACTCAGCAGTTCTTC.

In its sample, this clone ranks as medium-sized. The rearrangement uses TRBV6-2 or TRBV6-3 and TRBJ2-3, with 8 bases that match TRBD2. Germline CDR1 reads MNHEY; CDR2 reads SVGEGT. The J segment lost 6 bases and the V segment lost 7 bases, leaving 15 bases of the junction unmatched. This CDR3 is 16 amino acids long. The CDR3 loop reads CASTLGLATGRDTQYF. In DNA, the CDR3 is TGTGCCAGCACCCTCGGACTAGCAACGGGACGGGATACGCAGTATTTT.

The chain uses TRBV3-1 and TRBJ2-7, with TRBD2 matching 8 bases. The CDR3 is 15 residues long. The germline V gene encodes CDR1 LGHDT and CDR2 YNNKEL (reference sequence). After removal of 5 bases from V and 1 base from J, the junction contained 7 bases not matched to a gene. The CDR3 protein is CASSETGLGSYEQYF. In nucleotides, the CDR3 is TGTGCCAGCAGCGAGACGGGACTAGGTTCCTACGAGCAGTACTTC.

This clone has ten or more counts. The V call is TRBV5-5, the J call TRBJ2-3; D is ambiguous. Germline CDR1 reads SGHKS; CDR2 reads YYEKEE (reference sequence). The V and J ends lost 4 bases and 2 bases respectively, with 14 bases between them. This CDR3 spans 15 amino acids. The CDR3 DNA sequence: TGTGCCAGCAGCCAGCGAGAGCGCCTCACAGATACGCAGTATTTT. This encodes CASSQRERLTDTQYF.

The V call is TRBV3-1, the J call TRBJ1-1; D is ambiguous. The CDR3 covers 16 residues. V was trimmed by 2 bases and J by 0 bases, leaving 13 bases between them. Germline V lookup: CDR1 LGHDT, CDR2 YNNKEL (reference sequence). CDR3 nucleotides: TGTGCCAGCAGCCAATGGGATAGGAGGGTGAACACTGAAGCTTTCTTT. Its translation: CASSQWDRRVNTEAFF.

This clone was seen ten or more times. The chain uses TRBV27 and TRBJ1-2; perhaps TRBD1 as D (6 bases). Germline values: CDR1 MNHEY, CDR2 SMNVEV (reference sequence). Trimming shortened V by 6 bases and J by 5 bases, and 16 bases separated the two germline ends. The CDR3 is 14 residues long. Written as DNA, the CDR3 is TGTGCCAGCAGGGGGGGCGGGGTTGCGTATGGCTACACCTTC. Translated: CASRGGGVAYGYTF.

This clone was seen many times. The chain employs TRBV20-1 and TRBJ2-5, with 10 bases aligning to TRBD2. Germline V gene data show CDR1 as DFQATT and CDR2 as SNEGSKA (reference sequence). The CDR3 totals 16 residues. The V and J ends lost 2 bases and 1 base, in that order; junction bases with no gene match: 7. The CDR3 bases are TGCAGTGCTAGACGTCTAGCGGGAGTCCCCCAAGAGACCCAGTACTTC. Its protein product is CSARRLAGVPQETQYF.

There are many counts of this clone. This chain joins TRBV5-8 and TRBJ1-1; 7 nucleotides agree with TRBD1. CDR3 length: 12 amino acids. The J segment lost 11 bases and the V segment lost 4 bases, leaving 8 bases of the junction unmatched. Germline-derived CDR1 and CDR2 are SGHTS and YDEGEE. CDR3 nucleotide sequence: TGTGCCAGCAGCCGGAAGGGGGCCGTGGCTTTCTTT. Encoded protein: CASSRKGAVAFF.

This clone has ten or more counts. J is TRBJ2-3 and V is TRBV20-1; 7 bases map to TRBD2. J gave up 8 bases and V 1 base, and 12 bases lay outside the gene matches. Germline values: CDR1 DFQATT, CDR2 SNEGSKA (reference sequence). The CDR3 is 15 amino acids. The CDR3 nucleotides are TGCAGTGCTAGAGGGCTCGGACGGGAGGAGGGTACGCAGTATTTT. As protein: CSARGLGREEGTQYF.